The sequence of this T cell receptor beta chain was determined in a study of identical twins. The CDR3 runs to 13 residues. V was clipped by 2 bases and J by 1 base, with 5 bases between them. Germline CDR1 SGHVS, CDR2 FQNEAQ. Each CDR3 protein is one row after TCRdb ran MiXCR on the 5' RACE reads. The profile shows 300,000 to 400,000 distinct CDR3 sequences, about 12% of them singletons. In this sample, this clonotype turned up many times. This same sample was also taken into another study, of yellow fever vaccine responses in identical twins.

The sequenced material came from CD8+ T cells sorted from blood. The receptor was isolated from a woman aged 18-30 years in good health. The genes are TRBV7-8 and TRBJ1-1, with D possibly matching TRBD1 (5 bases). The CDR3 loop reads CASSLRGNTEAFF. The CDR3 nucleotides are TGTGCCAGCAGCTTAAGGGGGAACACTGAAGCTTTCTTT.